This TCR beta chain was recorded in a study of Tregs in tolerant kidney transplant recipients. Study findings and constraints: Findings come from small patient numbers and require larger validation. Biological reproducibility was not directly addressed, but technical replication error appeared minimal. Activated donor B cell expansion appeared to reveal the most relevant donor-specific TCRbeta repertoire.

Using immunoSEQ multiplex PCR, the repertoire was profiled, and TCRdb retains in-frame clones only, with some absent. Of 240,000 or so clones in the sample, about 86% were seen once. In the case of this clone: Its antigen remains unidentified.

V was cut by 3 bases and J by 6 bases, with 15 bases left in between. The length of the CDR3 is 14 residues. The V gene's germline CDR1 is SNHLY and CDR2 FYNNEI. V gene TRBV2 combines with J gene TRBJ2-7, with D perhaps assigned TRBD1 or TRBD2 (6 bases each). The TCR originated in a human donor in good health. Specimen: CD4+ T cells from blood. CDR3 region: CASSEGGGSLEQYF. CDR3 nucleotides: TGTGCCAGCAGTGAGGGGGGCGGCTCCCTCGAGCAGTACTTC.